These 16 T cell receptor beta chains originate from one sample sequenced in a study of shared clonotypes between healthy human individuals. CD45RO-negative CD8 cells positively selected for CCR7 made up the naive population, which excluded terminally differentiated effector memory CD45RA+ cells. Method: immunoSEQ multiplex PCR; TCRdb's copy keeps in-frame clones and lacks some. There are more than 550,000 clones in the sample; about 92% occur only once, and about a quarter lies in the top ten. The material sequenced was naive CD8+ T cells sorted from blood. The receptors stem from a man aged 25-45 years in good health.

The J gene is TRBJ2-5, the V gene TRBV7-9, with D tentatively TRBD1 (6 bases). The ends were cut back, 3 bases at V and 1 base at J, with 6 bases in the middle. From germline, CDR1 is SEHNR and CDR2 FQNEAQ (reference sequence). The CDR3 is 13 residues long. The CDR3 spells CASSLDSQETQYF. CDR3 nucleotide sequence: TGTGCCAGCAGCTTGGACAGCCAAGAGACCCAGTACTTC.

CDR3 coding DNA: TGTGCCAGCAGTTTAGGACTGGGCGGGGAGCTGTTTTTT. Amino acid sequence: CASSLGLGGELFF. This chain uses TRBV28 with TRBJ2-2, with TRBD2 as a possible D gene (5 bases). This CDR3 region has 13 residues. Germline V gene lookup returns CDR1 MDHEN and CDR2 SYDVKM. V lost 2 bases, J lost 7 bases, and 8 bases lay in between.

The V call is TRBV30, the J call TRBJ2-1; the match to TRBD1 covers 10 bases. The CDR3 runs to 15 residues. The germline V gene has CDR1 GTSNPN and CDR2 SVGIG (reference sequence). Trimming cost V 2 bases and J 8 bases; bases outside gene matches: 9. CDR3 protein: CAWSSGTGDWDEQFF. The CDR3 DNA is TGTGCCTGGAGTTCCGGGACAGGGGACTGGGATGAGCAGTTCTTC.

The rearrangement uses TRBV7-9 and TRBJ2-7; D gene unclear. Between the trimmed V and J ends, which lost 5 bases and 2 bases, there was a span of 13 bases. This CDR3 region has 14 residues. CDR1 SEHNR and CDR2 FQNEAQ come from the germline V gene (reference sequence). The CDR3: CASSESPSPYEQYF. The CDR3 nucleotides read TGTGCCAGCAGCGAAAGCCCGTCTCCCTACGAGCAGTACTTC.

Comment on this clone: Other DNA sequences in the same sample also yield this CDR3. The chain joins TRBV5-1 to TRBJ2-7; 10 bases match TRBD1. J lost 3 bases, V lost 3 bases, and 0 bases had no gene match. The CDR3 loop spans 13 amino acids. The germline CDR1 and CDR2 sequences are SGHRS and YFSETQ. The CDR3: CASSWDRGYEQYF. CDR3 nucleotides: TGCGCCAGCAGCTGGGACAGGGGCTACGAGCAGTACTTC.

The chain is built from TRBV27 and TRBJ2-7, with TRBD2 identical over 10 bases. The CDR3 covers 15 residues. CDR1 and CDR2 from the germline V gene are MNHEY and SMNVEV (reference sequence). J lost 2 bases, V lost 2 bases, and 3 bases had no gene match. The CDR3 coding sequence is TGTGCCAGCAGTTTAGGGACTAGCGCACCCTACGAGCAGTACTTC. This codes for CASSLGTSAPYEQYF.

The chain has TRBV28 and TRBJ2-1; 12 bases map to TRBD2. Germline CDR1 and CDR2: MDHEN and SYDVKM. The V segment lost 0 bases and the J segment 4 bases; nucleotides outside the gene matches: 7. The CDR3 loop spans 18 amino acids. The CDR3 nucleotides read TGTGCCAGCAGTTTATGGGATTGGACTAGCGGGAAGTACAATGAGCAGTTCTTC. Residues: CASSLWDWTSGKYNEQFF.

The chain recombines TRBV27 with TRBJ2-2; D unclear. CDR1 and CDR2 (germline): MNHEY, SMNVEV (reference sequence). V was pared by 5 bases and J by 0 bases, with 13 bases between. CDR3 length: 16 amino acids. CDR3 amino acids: CASSPPRVPNTGELFF. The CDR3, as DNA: TGTGCCAGCAGTCCACCACGGGTTCCGAACACCGGGGAGCTGTTTTTT.

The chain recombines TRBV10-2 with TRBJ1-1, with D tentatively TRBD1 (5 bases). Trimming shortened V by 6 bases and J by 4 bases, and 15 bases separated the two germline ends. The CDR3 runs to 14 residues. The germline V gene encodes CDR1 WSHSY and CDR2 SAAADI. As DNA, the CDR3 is TGCGCCAGCAGCGAGGCCCCAGGGACCACTGAAGCTTTCTTT. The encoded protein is CASSEAPGTTEAFF.

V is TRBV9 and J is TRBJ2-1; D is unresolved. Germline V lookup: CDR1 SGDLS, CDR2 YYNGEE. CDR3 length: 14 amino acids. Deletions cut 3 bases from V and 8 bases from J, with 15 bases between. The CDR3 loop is CASSADGRVYEQFF. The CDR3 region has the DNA TGTGCCAGCAGCGCTGATGGGCGTGTCTATGAGCAGTTCTTC.

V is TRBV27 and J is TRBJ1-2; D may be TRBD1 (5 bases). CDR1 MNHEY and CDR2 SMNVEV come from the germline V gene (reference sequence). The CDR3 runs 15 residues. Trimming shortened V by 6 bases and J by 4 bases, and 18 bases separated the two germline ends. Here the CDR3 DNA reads TGTGCCAGCAGCTTGGGGTTGGGGGAGGCCTATGGCTACACCTTC. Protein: CASSLGLGEAYGYTF.

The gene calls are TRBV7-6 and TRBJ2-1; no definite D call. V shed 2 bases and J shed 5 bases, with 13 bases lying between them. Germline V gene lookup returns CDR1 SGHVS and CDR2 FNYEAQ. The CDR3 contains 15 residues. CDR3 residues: CASSLFGRADNEQFF. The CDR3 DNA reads TGTGCCAGCAGCTTATTTGGACGGGCAGACAATGAGCAGTTCTTC.

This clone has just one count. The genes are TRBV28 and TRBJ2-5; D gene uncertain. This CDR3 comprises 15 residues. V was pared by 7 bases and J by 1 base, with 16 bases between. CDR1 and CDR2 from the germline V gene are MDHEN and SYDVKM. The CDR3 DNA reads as TGTGCCAGCACCGAATCACCCAGAATCCAAGAGACCCAGTACTTC. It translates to CASTESPRIQETQYF.

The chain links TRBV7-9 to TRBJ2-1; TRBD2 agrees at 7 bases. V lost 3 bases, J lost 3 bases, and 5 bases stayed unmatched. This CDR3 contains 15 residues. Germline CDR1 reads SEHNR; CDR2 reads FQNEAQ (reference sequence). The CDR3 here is CASSLASGLYNEQFF. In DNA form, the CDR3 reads TGTGCCAGCAGCTTGGCTAGCGGCCTCTACAATGAGCAGTTCTTC.

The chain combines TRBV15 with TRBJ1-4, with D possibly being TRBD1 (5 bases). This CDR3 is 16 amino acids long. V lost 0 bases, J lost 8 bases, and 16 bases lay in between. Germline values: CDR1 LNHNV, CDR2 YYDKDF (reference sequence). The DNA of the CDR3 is TGTGCCACCAGCAGAGAGTTGGGGCTCAGGACAGAAAAACTGTTTTTT. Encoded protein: CATSRELGLRTEKLFF.

The CDR3 region is CASSQWTDDYEQYF. DNA for the CDR3: TGTGCCAGCAGCCAATGGACAGACGACTACGAGCAGTACTTC. The rearrangement uses TRBV7-9 and TRBJ2-7; maybe TRBD1 (6 bases). CDR3 length: 14 residues. Trimming removed 5 bases from V and 3 bases from J, with 14 bases in between. Germline V gives CDR1 SEHNR, CDR2 FQNEAQ (reference sequence).